The clone carrying this T cell receptor (beta chain) was counted ten times or more. Stable Graves' hyperthyroidism meant no ophthalmopathy progression within 18 months. The data belong to a study of T cells in Graves' hyperthyroidism and ophthalmopathy. TCR beta CDR3 region amplification was performed from RNA transcripts. TCR CDR3 regions were first amplified by RT-PCR with HTBI primers. TCRdb re-analysed the multiplex PCR reads in MiXCR, keeping a single row per CDR3 protein. The sample yields some 800,000 distinct CDR3 sequences, approximately 40% seen once. J gave up 2 bases and V 2 bases, and 2 bases lay outside the gene matches. CDR1 and CDR2 from the germline V gene are ENHRY and SYGVKD. The CDR3 contains 14 residues.

The clonotype was recovered from a man younger than 30 with Graves' hyperthyroidism. V is TRBV10-3 and J is TRBJ2-7; 8 bases map to TRBD2. The sequenced sample consisted of blood. This chain's CDR3 is CAISEERETYEQYF. CDR3 in DNA: TGTGCCATCAGTGAGGAGCGGGAGACCTACGAGCAGTACTTC.